This paragraph reports one T cell receptor (beta chain). The sample belongs to a study of OX40 agonist ivuxolimab in advanced cancers. Only in-frame clones appear in the TCRdb table, and some are missing; sequencing was by immunoSEQ multiplex PCR. The sample records about 68,000 clones, around 83% being singletons. Exclusion of a patient followed from autoimmune disease history or systemic immunosuppression. The ends were cut back, 3 bases at V and 0 bases at J, with 6 bases in the middle. CDR3 length: 15 residues. From germline, CDR1 is MNHNY and CDR2 SVGAGI (reference sequence). The J gene is TRBJ2-6, the V gene TRBV6-6; D call uncertain. The specimen was CD4+ or CD8+ T cells sorted from blood, collected in a trial of the OX40 agonist ivuxolimab. This TCR was recovered from an adult with an advanced solid tumor such as melanoma, head and neck, liver or kidney cancer. The chain's CDR3 is CASSYHDSGANVLTF. The CDR3 DNA sequence: TGTGCCAGCAGTTATCACGACTCTGGGGCCAACGTCCTGACTTTC.